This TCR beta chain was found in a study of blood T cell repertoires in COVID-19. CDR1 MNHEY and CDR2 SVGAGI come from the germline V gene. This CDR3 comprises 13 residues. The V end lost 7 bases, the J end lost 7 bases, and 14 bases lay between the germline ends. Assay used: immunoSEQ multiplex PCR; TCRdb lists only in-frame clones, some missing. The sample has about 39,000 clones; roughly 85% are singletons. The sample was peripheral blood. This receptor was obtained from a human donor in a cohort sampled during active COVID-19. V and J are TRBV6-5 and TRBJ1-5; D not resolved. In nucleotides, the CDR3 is TGTGCCAGCACACGGGGATACGGCCAGCCCCAGCATTTT. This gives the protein CASTRGYGQPQHF.